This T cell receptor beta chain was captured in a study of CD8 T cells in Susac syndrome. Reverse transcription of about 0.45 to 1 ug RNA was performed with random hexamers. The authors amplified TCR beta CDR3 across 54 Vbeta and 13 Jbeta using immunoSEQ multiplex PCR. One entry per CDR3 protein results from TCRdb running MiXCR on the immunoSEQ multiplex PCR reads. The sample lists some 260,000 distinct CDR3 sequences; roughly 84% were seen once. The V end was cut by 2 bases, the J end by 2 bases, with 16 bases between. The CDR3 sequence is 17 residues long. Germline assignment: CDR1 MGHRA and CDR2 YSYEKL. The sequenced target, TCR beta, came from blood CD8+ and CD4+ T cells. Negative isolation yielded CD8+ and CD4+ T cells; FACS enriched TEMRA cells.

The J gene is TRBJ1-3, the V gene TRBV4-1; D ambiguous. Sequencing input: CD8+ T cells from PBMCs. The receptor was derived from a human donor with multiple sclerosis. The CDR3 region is CASSQLVREGAGNTIYF. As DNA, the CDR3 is TGCGCCAGCAGCCAACTGGTAAGAGAAGGCGCTGGAAACACCATATATTTT.